A single T cell receptor (beta chain) is shown here with its context. The antigen it binds to is not known. No much larger clonotype is one base removed from it; base qualities were not supplied. In the paper's terms, the treatment or condition label means: roughly nine-day PBMC culture with coronavirus spike peptide pools or control peptides (ViraFEST assay). CD4+ T cells from unexposed donors were collected before the COVID-19 pandemic (2011-2018). The ViraFEST assay was used in the study, in which antigen-specific T cells were expanded with peptide pools and expanded clonotypes were subsequently identified by TCR sequencing. PBMCs were cultured at around 2 million per well in IMDM supplemented with approximately 5.3% human AB serum and about 10 IU/ml IL-2, with approximately 9.2 ug/ml peptide pools added. On days 3 and 7, half of the culture medium was replaced with fresh IL-2-containing medium. Once the cells had been in culture for around 10 days, the EasySep CD4+ T cell isolation kit was used to isolate CD4+ T cells by negative selection. As far as cell numbers permitted, CD4+ T cells from unexposed donors were tested for reactivity against SARS-CoV-2 S and N as well as four spike pools from common cold coronaviruses. PBMCs were separated from whole blood using Ficoll-Paque Plus gradient centrifugation and then either used fresh or cryopreserved at -140C. Culture conditions were generally each tested in triplicate wells. The leukapheresis product used for the unexposed donors was purchased from a commercial source.

V is shortened by 4 bases, J by 4 bases, and the region joining them spans 16 bases. Spanning cysteine to phenylalanine, the CDR3 consists of 15 amino acids. Only the CDR3 portion is preserved as DNA: 45 bases, with reading frame beginning at the first base. The germline V gene sets CDR1 to SNHLY and CDR2 to FYNNEI. These data are taken from a study of vaccination and CD4 T cells after COVID-19 (dated by TCRdb to 2021 to 2024). Regarding the complete study: In the convalescent cohort there were six males and four females, among whom were two Hispanic individuals, seven Caucasians, two Asians and one multiracial person. Post-COVID blood samples from convalescent patients were collected a median of roughly 100 days after diagnosis, with a range of roughly 35 to 161 days. Control cultures received a CEFX viral epitope pool as the positive control, an HIV-1 Nef peptide pool as the negative control, or no peptide. Memory CD4+ T cell crossreactivity between SARS-CoV-2 and common cold coronavirus spike proteins was assessed at the TCR clonotype level in an earlier paper using these donors. For stimulating the cultures, overlapping spike peptide pools were used, derived from SARS-CoV-2 as well as from the common cold coronaviruses HCoV-NL63, HCoV-OC43 and HCoV-229E. Post-vaccine blood samples were obtained a median of approximately 74 days after the second vaccine dose, with a range of roughly 12 to 250 days. Each participant got two doses of either the Pfizer-BioNTech BNT162b2 vaccine (n=8) or the Moderna mRNA-1273 vaccine (n=2). In fewer than 12 COVID-19 convalescent patients and a handful of infection-naive healthy vaccine recipients, researchers compared the spike-specific CD4+ TCR repertoire from before mRNA vaccination with the repertoire from after.

Points the paper makes about the study in general: Among the post-vaccine SARS-CoV-2-reactive clones in convalescent patients, a median around 86% showed up only after vaccination, which suggests vaccine-specific priming. Of the vaccine-specific clones found in convalescent patients, nearly all (304 of 307) were mono-reactive for SARS-CoV-2 spike instead of being cross-reactive with common cold coronaviruses. An increase in the median number of SARS-CoV-2-reactive clonotypes from more than 20 after infection to 38 after vaccination was observed, but the change was not found to be significant. Relatively few convalescent patients were included in the study, and early timepoints after natural infection were not analyzed.

Libraries came from PCR. DNA from cultured CD4+ T cells was subjected to TCR sequencing with the Oncomine TCR Beta short-read assay at the Johns Hopkins FTIC core. The QIAamp micro DNA kit was used to extract genomic DNA from the cultured CD4+ T cells. Oncomine TCR Beta libraries from cultured CD4+ T cells were pooled with unique dual indexes and sequenced on an Illumina iSeq 100. The source study handled its data this way. Non-productive sequences were filtered out, and CDR3s that did not start with C, did not end with F or W, or were shorter than 7 amino acids were discarded. Antigen-specific clonotypes were identified with the MANAFEST web application by comparing peptide-stimulated wells with reference and other culture wells. An FDR below 0.05, an odds ratio above 5, and a productive frequency above 0.1% in at least two of three replicate wells were required for clones to be considered positive. Cross-reactive clonotypes were defined as significantly expanded in both SARS-CoV-2 spike wells and at least one common cold coronavirus spike condition. Levenshtein distances (stringdist) and unrooted phylogenetic trees (ape) in R version 3.6.1 were used to assess CDR3 homology. TCRdb cleaned the public reads at Q25 with fastp, built clones with MiXCR and kept in-frame beta chains. Every distinct CDR3 protein forms one entry, paired with its most common genes and DNA. In this record, the V and J calls reflect TCRdb's handling and not the investigators' own analysis. Within this sample are fewer than 3,500 distinct CDR3 sequences, with 25% to 30% of them counted one time only. The top ten hold roughly 40% of the sample.

This receptor chain uses TRBV2 and TRBJ1-2; the D gene identity is not certain. The sequenced sample was CD4+ T cells from blood, cultured in vitro. This sequence was found in a human donor in good health. The nucleotide sequence is given as TGTGCCAGCAGTGCGGCAGTCCGGCGGAGCTATGGCTACACCTTC. Its coded protein is CASSAAVRRSYGYTF.